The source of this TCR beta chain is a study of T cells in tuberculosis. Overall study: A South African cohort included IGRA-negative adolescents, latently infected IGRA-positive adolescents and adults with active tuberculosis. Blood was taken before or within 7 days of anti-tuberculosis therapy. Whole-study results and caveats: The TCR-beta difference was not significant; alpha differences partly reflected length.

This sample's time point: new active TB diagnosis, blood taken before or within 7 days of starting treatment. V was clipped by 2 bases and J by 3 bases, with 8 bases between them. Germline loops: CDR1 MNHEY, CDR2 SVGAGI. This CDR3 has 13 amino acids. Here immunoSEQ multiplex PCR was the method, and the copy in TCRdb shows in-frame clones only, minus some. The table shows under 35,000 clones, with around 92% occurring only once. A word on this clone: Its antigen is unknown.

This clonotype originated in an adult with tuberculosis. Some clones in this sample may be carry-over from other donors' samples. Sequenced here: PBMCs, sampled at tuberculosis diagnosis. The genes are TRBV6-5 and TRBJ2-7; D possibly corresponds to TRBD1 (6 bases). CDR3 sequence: CASSYDRSYEQYF. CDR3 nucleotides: TGTGCCAGCAGTTACGACAGGAGCTACGAGCAGTACTTC.